Presented here are 2 T cell receptor beta chains from one specimen sequenced in a study of OX40 agonist ivuxolimab in advanced cancers. This table comes from immunoSEQ multiplex PCR, and its TCRdb copy is limited to in-frame clones, with some not included. The sample lists 65,000 to 75,000 clones; approximately 82% were seen once. This material consisted of CD4+ or CD8+ T cells sorted from blood, taken in a trial of the OX40 agonist ivuxolimab. These receptor sequences come from an adult with an advanced solid tumor such as melanoma, head and neck, liver or kidney cancer.

The chain joins TRBV7-9 to TRBJ1-2; a possible D gene is TRBD1 (6 bases). CDR3 length: 15 residues. Trimming removed 6 bases at V and 2 bases at J, with 16 bases between. Germline CDR1 SEHNR, CDR2 FQNEAQ (reference sequence). CDR3 coding DNA: TGTGCCAGCAGTATCAACAGGGCGGTCAACTATGGCTACACCTTC. Its translation is CASSINRAVNYGYTF.

This clone was observed a single time. The chain joins TRBV19 to TRBJ2-3; either TRBD1 or TRBD2 may fit D (5 bases each). Germline V CDR1 and CDR2: LNHDA, SQIVND (reference sequence). V dropped 0 bases and J dropped 8 bases, with 12 bases sitting between them. The CDR3 covers 14 residues. CDR3 nucleotides: TGTGCCAGTAGTATAGATGGGGTGGGGGTTACGCAGTATTTT. It specifies CASSIDGVGVTQYF. The whole variable domain, remainder taken from reference TRBV19 and TRBJ2-3, is DGGITQSPKYLFRKEGQNVTLSCEQNLNHDAMYWYRQDPGQGLRLIYYSQIVNDFQKGDIAEGYSVSREKKESFPLTVTSAQKNPTAFYLCASSIDGVGVTQYFGPGTRLTVL.